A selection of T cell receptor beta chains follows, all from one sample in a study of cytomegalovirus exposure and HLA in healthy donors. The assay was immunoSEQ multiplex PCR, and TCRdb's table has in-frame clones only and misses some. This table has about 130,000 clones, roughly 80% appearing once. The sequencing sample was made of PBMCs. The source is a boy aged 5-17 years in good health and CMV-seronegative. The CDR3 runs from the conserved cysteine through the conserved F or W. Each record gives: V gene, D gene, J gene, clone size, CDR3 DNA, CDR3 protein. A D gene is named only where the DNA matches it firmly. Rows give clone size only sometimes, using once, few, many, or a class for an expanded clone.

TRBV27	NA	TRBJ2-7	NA	TGTGCCAGCAGTTTATTGGCGGACAGCTTCTCCTACGAGCAGTACTTC	CASSLLADSFSYEQYF
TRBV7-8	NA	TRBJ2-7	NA	TGTGCCAGCAGCTTGGCGTCAGGGACCTACGAGCAGTACTTC	CASSLASGTYEQYF
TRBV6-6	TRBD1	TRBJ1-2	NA	TGTGCCAGCAGTTCAAAAGGGGGCGTACACTATGGCTACACCTTC	CASSSKGGVHYGYTF
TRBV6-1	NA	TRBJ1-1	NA	TGTGCCAGCAGTGAACGCGACAGGCAGAACACTGAAGCTTTCTTT	CASSERDRQNTEAFF
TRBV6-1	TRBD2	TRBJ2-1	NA	TGTGCCAGCAGTGCCGGACTAGCGGACAATGAGCAGTTCTTC	CASSAGLADNEQFF
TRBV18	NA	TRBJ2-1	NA	TGTGCCAGCTCAGAGGACATGAGCTCCTACAATGAGCAGTTCTTC	CASSEDMSSYNEQFF
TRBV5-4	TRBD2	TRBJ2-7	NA	TGTGCCAGCAGCCAGGGACTAGCTTACGAGCAGTACTTC	CASSQGLAYEQYF
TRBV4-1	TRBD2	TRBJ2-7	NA	TGCGCCAGCAGCCAAGTCTCGCGGGAGGTCTCCTACGAGCAGTACTTC	CASSQVSREVSYEQYF
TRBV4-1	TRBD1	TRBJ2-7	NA	TGCGCCAGCAGCCAACCGCGGACAGGGAGCGGCGAGCAGTACTTC	CASSQPRTGSGEQYF
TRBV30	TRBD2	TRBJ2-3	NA	TGTGCCTGGAGTACCCCGGGACTAGCGGGAACAGATACGCAGTATTTT	CAWSTPGLAGTDTQYF
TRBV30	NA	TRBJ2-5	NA	TGTGCCTGGAGTGAAGTGGGGGGGGCGACCCAGTACTTC	CAWSEVGGATQYF
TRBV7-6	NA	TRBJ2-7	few	TGTGCCAGCAGCTCAGGAGGGGGCCGGGGGTACGAGCAGTACTTC	CASSSGGGRGYEQYF
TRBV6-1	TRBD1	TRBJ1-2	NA	TGTGCCAGCAGCGACAGGGGGGTAGGCTATGGCTACACCTTC	CASSDRGVGYGYTF
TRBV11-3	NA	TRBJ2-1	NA	TGTGCCAGCAGCTCCCCGACGGGGAATGAGCAGTTCTTC	CASSSPTGNEQFF
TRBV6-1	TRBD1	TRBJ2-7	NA	TGTGCCAGCAGTGAGGACAGGGGGCTCTACGAGCAGTACTTC	CASSEDRGLYEQYF
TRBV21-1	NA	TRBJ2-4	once	TGTGCCAGCAGCACACATACATACAGGGAAACCTTAGCCAAAAACATTCAGTACTTC	CASSTHTYRETLAKNIQYF
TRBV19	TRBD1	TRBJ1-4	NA	TGTGCCAGTAGTATTTGGACAGGGGGCTTTGAAAAACTGTTTTTT	CASSIWTGGFEKLFF
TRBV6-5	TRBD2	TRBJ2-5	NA	TGTGCCAGCAGTTACATGACTAGCGGGAGCCGGAAGACCCAGTACTTC	CASSYMTSGSRKTQYF
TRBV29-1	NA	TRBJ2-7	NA	TGCAGCGTTGATCAACCGGAAGTAGAGGGTGGAGAGCAGTACTTC	CSVDQPEVEGGEQYF
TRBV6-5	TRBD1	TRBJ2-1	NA	TGTGCCAGCAGTTCAGGGGGTCCCTCCTACAATGAGCAGTTCTTC	CASSSGGPSYNEQFF
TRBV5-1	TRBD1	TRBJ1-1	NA	TGCGCCAGCAGCTTGGTAGGGGGCCTGACTGAAGCTTTCTTT	CASSLVGGLTEAFF
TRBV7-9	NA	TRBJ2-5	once	TGTTCCAGCAGCTGGGCGACGGAGAGAGGGGAGACCCAGTACTTC	CSSSWATERGETQYF
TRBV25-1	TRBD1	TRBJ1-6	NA	TGTGCCAGCAGCGGACAGGGTGCTTCACCCCTCCACTTT	CASSGQGASPLHF
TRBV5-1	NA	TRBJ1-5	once	TGCGCCAGCAGCTTGGCCGGCGGGAGTCAGCCCCAGCATTTT	CASSLAGGSQPQHF
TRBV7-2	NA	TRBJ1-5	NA	TGTGCCAGCAGCTTAGAACAGTTGTATCAGCCCCAGCATTTT	CASSLEQLYQPQHF
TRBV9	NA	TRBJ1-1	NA	TGTGCCAGCAGCGTAGGCGGGATGAACACTGAAGCTTTCTTT	CASSVGGMNTEAFF
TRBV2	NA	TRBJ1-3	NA	TGTGCCAGCAGTGAGGACAGTCCCTACTCTGGAAACACCATATATTTT	CASSEDSPYSGNTIYF
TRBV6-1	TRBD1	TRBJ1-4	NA	TGTGCCAGCAGACCCGGGACAGGGTACGAAAAACTGTTTTTT	CASRPGTGYEKLFF
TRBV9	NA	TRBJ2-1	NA	TGTGCCAGCAGCCTAGGGCGGGGATCCTACAATGAGCAGTTCTTC	CASSLGRGSYNEQFF
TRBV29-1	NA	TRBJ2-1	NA	TGCAGCGTTCAGGGAGGAGGGCCTTCAAATGAGCAGTTCTTC	CSVQGGGPSNEQFF
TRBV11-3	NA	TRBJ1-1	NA	TGTGCCAGCAGCTTAGAATCGGACTACACTGAAGCTTTCTTT	CASSLESDYTEAFF
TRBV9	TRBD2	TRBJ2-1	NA	TGTGCCAGCAGCCCCAGACTAGCGGTATCTTACAATGAGCAGTTCTTC	CASSPRLAVSYNEQFF
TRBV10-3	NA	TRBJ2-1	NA	TGTGCCATCAGTGAGTCACCATGGGGGGGGGCGTCGGGTGAGCAGTTCTTC	CAISESPWGGASGEQFF
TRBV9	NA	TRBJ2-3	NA	TGTGCCAGCAGCGTAGATGGAGGCAACACAGATACGCAGTATTTT	CASSVDGGNTDTQYF
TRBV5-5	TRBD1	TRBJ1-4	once	TGTGCCAGCAGCATAGACAGGGCCCGGGCAGAAAAACTGTTTTTT	CASSIDRARAEKLFF
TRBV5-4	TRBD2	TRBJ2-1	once	TGTGCCAGCAGCTGGGGACTAGCGGGCGGGTCCTACAATGAGCAGTTCTTC	CASSWGLAGGSYNEQFF
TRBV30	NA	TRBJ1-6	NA	TGTGCCTGGACTCAGTCCTATAATTCACCCCTCCACTTT	CAWTQSYNSPLHF
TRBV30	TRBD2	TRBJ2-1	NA	TGTGCCTGGACTGGGACTAGCGGGAGGGCCTTCCTGAATGAGCAGTTCTTC	CAWTGTSGRAFLNEQFF
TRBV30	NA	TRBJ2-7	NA	TGTGCCTGGAGTGAAGCTTACGAGCAGTACTTC	CAWSEAYEQYF
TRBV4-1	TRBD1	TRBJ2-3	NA	TGCGCCAGCAGCCAAGTACAGGGGTTCACAGATACGCAGTATTTT	CASSQVQGFTDTQYF
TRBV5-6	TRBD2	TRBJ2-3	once	TGTGCCAGCAGCTTCGGGACTAGCGGGCTAGATACGCAGTATTTT	CASSFGTSGLDTQYF
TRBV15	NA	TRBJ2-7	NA	TGTGCCACCAGCAGAGATCGCGGACAGTCCTACGAGCAGTACTTC	CATSRDRGQSYEQYF